The text below deals with one T cell receptor beta chain. The data originate from a study of shared clonotypes between healthy human individuals. Clones were sequenced by immunoSEQ multiplex PCR, and TCRdb holds only the in-frame ones, with some missing. The repertoire consists of 1.4 million or so clones, with 97% to 99% occurring once and the leading ten covering roughly 0.35%. Germline V CDR1 and CDR2: SGHRS, YFSETQ. Trimming took 5 bases from V and 7 from J; bases not matched to a gene: 7. This CDR3 spans 14 amino acids. Sequences were obtained from naive CD4+ T cells sorted from blood. Stated subset: CD45RA+ positively selected. The clonotype originates from a man younger than 45 in good health. This chain connects TRBV5-1 to TRBJ2-1, with 9 nucleotides matching TRBD2. DNA of the CDR3: TGCGCCAGCAGGCAACCGGGACTAGCAAATGAGCAGTTCTTC. Translated: CASRQPGLANEQFF.